The 5 T cell receptor beta chains listed next were all sequenced from one sample in a study of T cell responses to AZD1222 COVID-19 vaccine. The protocol was immunoSEQ multiplex PCR, while the TCRdb copy is restricted to in-frame clones and leaves out a portion. The data show about 150,000 clones, around 90% seen once. This specimen was peripheral blood, taken 28 days after the second AZD1222 dose. All receptors come from an adult who received the AZD1222 COVID-19 vaccine.

The chain has TRBV5-1 and TRBJ1-1; tentative D call: TRBD1 (5 bases). The CDR3 spans 14 residues. CDR1 SGHRS and CDR2 YFSETQ come from the germline V gene. Trimming shortened V by 4 bases and J by 3 bases, and 13 bases separated the two germline ends. CDR3 nucleotides: TGCGCCAGCAGCCCCCGAGGGGTAGACACTGAAGCTTTCTTT. Translation gives CASSPRGVDTEAFF.

The V and J genes are TRBV27 and TRBJ1-5; D perhaps matches TRBD1 (5 bases). V lost 2 bases, J lost 2 bases, and 10 bases lay in between. Germline CDR1 and CDR2: MNHEY and SMNVEV (reference sequence). The CDR3 consists of 15 residues. The DNA for the CDR3 is TGTGCCAGCAGTTTACGAGGGGCCGGCAATCAGCCCCAGCATTTT. Its protein product is CASSLRGAGNQPQHF.

The rearrangement links TRBV6-5 to TRBJ2-2, with a possible D match to TRBD2 (5 bases). V was clipped by 6 bases and J by 0 bases, with 8 bases between them. There are 14 residues in the CDR3. In germline, CDR1 is MNHEY, CDR2 SVGAGI. The CDR3 DNA is TGTGCCAGCAGCCCCGGGACGAACACCGGGGAGCTGTTTTTT. This encodes CASSPGTNTGELFF.

There are a few counts of this clone. The chain employs TRBV28 and TRBJ1-5; the D is unclear. This CDR3 contains 14 residues. Trimming cost V 6 bases and J 7 bases, with 16 bases left between them. Germline CDR1 MDHEN, CDR2 SYDVKM. This chain's CDR3 is CASRMRFRNQPQHF. In DNA form, the CDR3 reads TGTGCCAGCAGGATGAGATTCCGGAACCAGCCCCAGCATTTT.

Comments on this clone: Since no conserved phenylalanine or tryptophan closes the CDR3, a read error is the likely cause. The limits of the CDR3 on the DNA are not certain, so only TCRdb's listed CDR3 is given. This rearrangement joins TRBV10-3 to TRBJ1-1. Germline values: CDR1 ENHRY, CDR2 SYGVKD. The CDR3 is 12 amino acids long, termini counted. The CDR3 loop reads CAISPGGPYFVL.